Detailed here is one T cell receptor (beta chain). The target of this receptor is not known. It has no much larger one-base neighbor in the sample; base qualities were not kept. Whole blood was collected in K2EDTA tubes by collaborating institutions according to the institutions' own protocols. Collaborator samples were shipped for TCRbeta analysis as frozen whole blood, isolated PBMCs, or DNA extracted from either sample type. The sample originates from a study of blood T cell repertoires in COVID-19 (dated by TCRdb to 2019 to 2021). Concerning the study at large: Samples covering the acute and convalescent phases of COVID-19 were provided by collaborators in the United States, Italy and Spain. Samples came from the ongoing ImmuneRACE study (first 160 participants) plus 1,254 subjects from 6 global collaborators. Where available, HLA class I and class II types were obtained from metadata supplied by the sample provider rather than from assay-based typing. The repertoires were released in a freely available public database intended as a resource for research on the immune response to SARS-CoV-2. Deeply sampled blood TCRbeta repertoires from subjects exposed to, actively infected with, or recovered from COVID-19 were included in the dataset. The sample metadata nearly always contained a de-identified subject ID, COVID-19 status, age in years and sex. The prospective study material was composed of cDNA or gDNA derived from T cells, B-cell-depleted T cells, or PBMCs.

Paper-wide results and their limitations: The amount of clinical and demographic metadata varied by source and participant and was provided uncurated.

From its cysteine to its phenylalanine, the CDR3 spans 12 amino acids. The DNA shown is the 36-base CDR3, in frame from base 1. According to the germline V gene (reference sequence), CDR1 reads LNHDA and CDR2 reads SQIVND. Relative to germline, V is missing 9 bases and J is missing 3 bases, with 3 bases of the junction outside any gene match. TCRbeta CDR3 regions were amplified from genomic DNA using the immunoSEQ Assay, a bias-controlled multiplex PCR. On the study's bioinformatics: The number of nucleated cells in each sample was estimated by amplification of reference gene primers within the assay. To quantify the absolute abundance of each unique TCRbeta CDR3 rearrangement, sequence reads were collapsed and filtered. For each sample, productive Simpson clonality was calculated as the square root of Simpson's diversity index across productive rearrangements. TCRdb holds this immuneACCESS table with in-frame rearrangements only. Some clones are missing; in checked studies, unresolved V genes explain under half, and the rest has no known cause. The D gene and trimming were derived from the DNA, and the V and J assignments and clone size from that table. This sample has 200,000 to 250,000 clones in its table, and approximately 90% of those were observed once. The top ten clonotypes cover about 1.3% of the sample.

Rearrangement joined TRBV19 to TRBJ1-1; TRBD1 fits 8 bases in the junction. Sequencing input: peripheral blood. The TCR was taken from a man aged 25-40 years with acute or convalescent COVID-19. The base sequence is TGTGCCAGCGGGACAGGTGACACTGAAGCTTTCTTT. Its protein product is CASGTGDTEAFF.